This T cell receptor beta chain is from a study of shared clonotypes between healthy human individuals. Study observations and caveats: When naive CD4 clonotypes were compared across a few donors, 4% to 5.5% were shared.

The CDR3 runs to 15 residues. Germline-derived CDR1 and CDR2 are MNHEY and SVGAGI. Losses at the gene ends were 2 bases for V and 7 bases for J; bases not matched to a gene: 5. Assay: immunoSEQ multiplex PCR; the TCRdb copy retains only in-frame clones and omits some. The sample lists around 720,000 clones, around 78% occurring once. A note on this clone: Its antigen is still unknown.

The sequence was obtained from a woman in her thirties in good health. The rearrangement joins TRBV6-5 to TRBJ2-1, with 10 bases fitting TRBD2. The sample taken for sequencing was memory CD4+ T cells sorted from blood. As to subset: CD45RA-negative fraction. The CDR3 is CASSYEAGGVNEQFF. CDR3 DNA: TGTGCCAGCAGTTACGAAGCGGGGGGGGTAAATGAGCAGTTCTTC.